What follows are 15 T cell receptor beta chains derived from one specimen sequenced in a study of blood T cell repertoires in COVID-19 (dated by TCRdb to about 2020). Library prep was done by the immunoSEQ multiplex PCR assay. This is the immuneACCESS table as TCRdb keeps it, with only in-frame sequences that have V and J called. A part of the clones is gone; compared with another copy, unresolved V genes explain less than half, and the rest is unexplained. This sample comprises roughly 260,000 clones, approximately 86% of them detected only once. Jointly, the top ten make up around 2.4% of the sample. The sample consisted of PBMCs or T cells enriched from blood (not recorded which). These receptors all come from a young woman who had recovered from COVID-19.

The chain employs TRBV3-1 (or the pseudogene TRBV3-2) and TRBJ2-1, with 11 bases fitting TRBD2. V trimming: 6 bases; J trimming: 8 bases; junction bases outside the gene matches: 6. Germline lookup yields CDR1 LGHDT and CDR2 YNNKEL (reference sequence). The CDR3 contains 14 residues. This CDR3 reads CASRTSGSRDEQFF. In DNA form, the CDR3 reads TGTGCCAGCAGAACTAGCGGGAGTAGGGATGAGCAGTTCTTC.

This sequence joins TRBV18 and TRBJ2-5; TRBD1 matches at 10 bases. CDR1 is KGHSH, CDR2 LQKENI, per germline. This CDR3 is built from 15 residues. V shed 5 bases and J 3 bases; nucleotides not matched to a gene: 6. CDR3 coding DNA: TGTGCCAGCTCAAGTCCCGGGACAGGGGAAGAGACCCAGTACTTC. Translating it yields CASSSPGTGEETQYF.

The J gene is TRBJ2-2, the V gene TRBV5-4; 10 bases align to TRBD2. With 3 bases clipped from V and 2 bases from J, the junction kept 13 bases outside the gene matches. Germline-derived CDR1 and CDR2 are SGHNT and YYREEE (reference sequence). This CDR3 contains 19 residues. The DNA for the CDR3 is TGTGCCAGCAGCTCGAAGCGGGGGGGCCGAGTCTTTAACACCGGGGAGCTGTTTTTT. It translates to CASSSKRGGRVFNTGELFF.

This sequence joins TRBV7-3 and TRBJ1-6, with D possibly TRBD1 on 5 matching bases. Trimming took 1 base from V and 5 from J, leaving 12 bases between them. The length of the CDR3 is 16 residues. Germline V gives CDR1 SGHTA, CDR2 FQGTGA. CDR3: CASSLNPGRDNSPLHF. The DNA for the CDR3 is TGTGCCAGCAGCTTAAATCCGGGCAGGGATAATTCACCCCTCCACTTT.

V gene TRBV7-2 combines with J gene TRBJ2-7; D gene uncertain. The CDR3 is made up of 15 amino acids. Germline-derived CDR1 and CDR2 are SGHTA and FQGNSA. The V end was cut by 1 base, the J end by 0 bases, with 10 bases between. The CDR3 DNA sequence: TGTGCCAGCAGCTTAGAAGGCGGAAACTCCTACGAGCAGTACTTC. It specifies CASSLEGGNSYEQYF.

The gene calls are TRBV3-1 (or the pseudogene TRBV3-2) and TRBJ2-3, with D possibly TRBD2 on 7 matching bases. Trimming took 1 base from V and 4 from J, leaving 15 bases between them. Germline V gives CDR1 LGHDT, CDR2 YNNKEL (reference sequence). CDR3 length: 16 residues. The CDR3 reads CASSQGLGGAADTQYF. DNA for the CDR3: TGTGCCAGCAGCCAAGGGTTAGGGGGGGCCGCAGATACGCAGTATTTT.

V gene TRBV12-1 combines with J gene TRBJ2-1; TRBD1, the D gene given by the table, was not confirmed from the DNA. TRBV12-1 is a pseudogene segment. This CDR3 comprises 15 residues. The DNA for the CDR3 is TGTGCCAGCAGCTTTAGGCCCCCAGGTCTCAATGAGCAGTTCTTC. As protein: CASSFRPPGLNEQFF.

This chain links TRBV19 with TRBJ2-3; D ambiguous. V was pared by 1 base and J by 6 bases, with 8 bases between. The CDR3 has 13 amino acids. The germline V gene has CDR1 LNHDA and CDR2 SQIVND (reference sequence). DNA of the CDR3: TGTGCCAGTAGTATAGCCTACTCGGATACGCAGTATTTT. It translates to CASSIAYSDTQYF.

In its sample, this clone was seen once. DNA for the CDR3: TGTGCCAGCAGCCGCACAGGGTCCCAGGGTACGCAGTATTTT. Encoded protein: CASSRTGSQGTQYF. The V and J genes are TRBV6-5 and TRBJ2-3; TRBD1 might be the D (6 bases). This CDR3 is 14 amino acids long. Germline CDR1 MNHEY, CDR2 SVGAGI. V shed 6 bases and J shed 8 bases, with 18 bases lying between them.

This chain joins TRBV19 and TRBJ2-3, with TRBD2 as a possible D gene (5 bases). Trimming removed 6 bases from V and 8 bases from J, with 15 bases in between. Germline V CDR1 and CDR2: LNHDA, SQIVND (reference sequence). The CDR3 has 13 amino acids. CDR3 bases: TGTGCCAGTAGCTCCTCGGGGTTAGGTACGCAGTATTTT. Its translation: CASSSSGLGTQYF.

This chain uses TRBV6-2 or TRBV6-3 with TRBJ2-6; the D gene is possibly TRBD1 (5 bases). Trimming removed 2 bases at V and 0 bases at J, with 11 bases between. This CDR3 comprises 17 residues. Germline values: CDR1 MNHEY, CDR2 SVGEGT. The CDR3 spells CASSYGDSFSGANVLTF. In nucleotides, the CDR3 is TGTGCCAGCAGTTACGGAGACAGTTTCTCTGGGGCCAACGTCCTGACTTTC.

CDR3 region: CASSSSELAGLYNEQFF. The CDR3 DNA is TGCGCCAGCAGTTCATCGGAACTAGCGGGGTTATACAATGAGCAGTTCTTC. The V call is TRBV4-1, the J call TRBJ2-1; 10 bases agree with TRBD2. This CDR3 is built from 17 residues. V shed 6 bases, J shed 4 bases, and the junction held 12 bases outside the gene matches. The germline V gene encodes CDR1 MGHRA and CDR2 YSYEKL.

This chain links TRBV7-3 with TRBJ2-2; TRBD1 aligns across 8 bases. V lost 1 base to trimming and J lost 3 bases; unmatched junction nucleotides: 13. Germline V gene sequence: CDR1 SGHTA, CDR2 FQGTGA. The CDR3 length is 19 residues. CDR3 in DNA: TGTGCCAGCAGCTTAATTGGTGGGTCCGGGACAGGATACACCGGGGAGCTGTTTTTT. Translating it yields CASSLIGGSGTGYTGELFF.

The chain employs TRBV5-1 and TRBJ2-1; D uncertain. The V gene's germline CDR1 is SGHRS and CDR2 YFSETQ. Trimming left V 3 bases short and J 0 bases short, with 13 bases between. The CDR3 sequence is 16 residues long. CDR3 nucleotides: TGCGCCAGCAGCTATAATGCGGCGAGCTCCTACAATGAGCAGTTCTTC. Translation: CASSYNAASSYNEQFF.

The chain is built from TRBV11-2 and TRBJ1-6, with 7 bases identical to TRBD1. V lost 5 bases and J lost 10; bases outside the gene matches: 8. This CDR3 is built from 14 residues. Germline loops: CDR1 SGHAT, CDR2 FQNNGV. The CDR3 coding sequence is TGTGCCAGCAGCCCCGGGACAGCTTACTCACCCCTCCACTTT. Protein product: CASSPGTAYSPLHF.